These 30 T cell receptor beta chains share one sample of origin, sequenced in a study of long-term antiretroviral therapy in people with HIV. An immunoSEQ assay, version v3.0, was performed at survey level. Method: immunoSEQ multiplex PCR; TCRdb's copy keeps in-frame clones and lacks some. The sample includes about 13,000 clones, around 77% seen only once; the top ten take roughly an eighth. This specimen consisted of unsorted PBMCs, obtained 1.3 years after starting antiretroviral therapy. The receptors were sampled from a woman aged 18-29 years with HIV.

This clone was observed once. CDR3 in amino acids: CSVRTGFGNSPLHF. DNA of the CDR3: TGCAGCGTCAGGACAGGGTTTGGGAATTCACCCCTCCACTTT. The gene calls are TRBV29-1 and TRBJ1-6, with 8 bases identical to TRBD1. The V gene end was trimmed by 6 bases and the J gene end by 7 bases; junction bases not matched to a gene: 8. This CDR3 spans 14 amino acids. CDR1 is SQVTM, CDR2 ANQGSEA, per germline.

This clone was detected only a few times. V and J are TRBV7-9 and TRBJ1-2; possibly TRBD1 for D (6 bases). Germline assignment: CDR1 SEHNR and CDR2 FQNEAQ (reference sequence). CDR3 length: 13 residues. V lost 8 bases and J 0 bases, leaving 10 bases between the germline ends. The CDR3 DNA is TGTGCCAGCCGGGACATCTCTAACTATGGCTACACCTTC. Its protein product is CASRDISNYGYTF.

This clone is categorized as medium-sized. This chain uses TRBV19 with TRBJ2-7; 9 bases agree with TRBD1. The CDR3 runs to 16 residues. After removal of 6 bases from V and 0 bases from J, the junction contained 9 bases not matched to a gene. Germline values: CDR1 LNHDA, CDR2 SQIVND (reference sequence). Written as DNA, the CDR3 is TGTGCCAGTAGGGGGACGAGGACAGGGGCCTCCTACGAGCAGTACTTC. It encodes CASRGTRTGASYEQYF.

This clone has a handful of counts. The chain uses TRBV7-2 and TRBJ2-7, with D perhaps TRBD2 (7 bases). The CDR3 extends over 17 amino acids. Trimming cost V 1 base and J 3 bases, with 19 bases left between them. Germline lookup yields CDR1 SGHTA and CDR2 FQGNSA. The CDR3 reads CASSLVHLGGGGYEQYF. CDR3 in DNA: TGTGCCAGCAGCTTAGTTCACTTGGGAGGGGGGGGCTACGAGCAGTACTTC. Complete variable domain (other parts from reference TRBV7-2 and TRBJ2-7): GAGVSQSPSNKVTEKGKDVELRCDPISGHTALYWYRQSLGQGLEFLIYFQGNSAPDKSGLPSDRFSAERTGGSVSTLTIQRTQQEDSAVYLCASSLVHLGGGGYEQYFGPGTRLTVT.

The chain is built from TRBV5-6 and TRBJ2-1, with 8 bases lining up with TRBD2. V dropped 3 bases and J dropped 7; count of bases not matched to a gene: 6. This CDR3 has 14 residues. CDR1 is SGHDT and CDR2 is YYEEEE in the germline V gene. In DNA form, the CDR3 reads TGTGCCAGCAGCTACGGACTAGCTGAAAATGAGCAGTTCTTC. It codes for CASSYGLAENEQFF.

The chain links TRBV28 to TRBJ1-2; D unclear. The CDR3 has 11 residues. The V end was cut by 8 bases, the J end by 0 bases, with 4 bases between. Germline CDR1 is MDHEN and CDR2 is SYDVKM. The CDR3: CASAANYGYTF. The CDR3 DNA sequence: TGTGCCAGCGCGGCTAACTATGGCTACACCTTC.

The chain combines TRBV7-8 with TRBJ2-3, with 7 bases identical to TRBD1. With V trimmed by 5 bases and J by 0 bases, 11 bases remained unmatched. The CDR3 length is 17 residues. Germline CDR1 and CDR2: SGHVS and FQNEAQ. This CDR3 reads CASSPNHGTASTDTQYF. DNA of the CDR3: TGTGCCAGCAGCCCTAATCATGGGACAGCTAGCACAGATACGCAGTATTTT. Based on the CDR3 plus reference TRBV7-8 and TRBJ2-3, the full variable domain is GAGVSQSPRYKVAKRGQDVALRCDPISGHVSLFWYQQALGQGPEFLTYFQNEAQLDKSGLPSDRFFAERPEGSVSTLKIQRTQQEDSAVYLCASSPNHGTASTDTQYFGPGTRLTVL.

A single count supports this clone. The V and J genes are TRBV6-1 and TRBJ1-1; the match to TRBD1 covers 9 bases. V shed 6 bases and J 5 bases; nucleotides not matched to a gene: 4. Germline lookup yields CDR1 MNHNS and CDR2 SASEGT. This CDR3 contains 13 residues. CDR3 loop: CASRQGARTEAFF. The CDR3 DNA reads TGTGCCAGCAGACAGGGGGCAAGGACTGAAGCTTTCTTT.

The V call is TRBV7-2, the J call TRBJ1-2; 8 bases match TRBD1. This CDR3 is built from 15 residues. Trimming removed 5 bases from V and 1 base from J; junction bases left unmatched: 6. Germline V gives CDR1 SGHTA, CDR2 FQGNSA. The CDR3 region has the DNA TGTGCCAGCAGCCCCGACAGGGGTGGTAACTATGGCTACACCTTC. Protein product: CASSPDRGGNYGYTF.

In the case of this clone: This specimen includes other DNA sequences encoding the same CDR3. The chain couples TRBV6-6 to TRBJ1-1, with a weak D call TRBD1 (5 bases). The CDR3 extends over 12 amino acids. V was clipped by 3 bases and J by 5 bases, with 7 bases between them. CDR1 is MNHNY, CDR2 SVGAGI, per germline (reference sequence). Here the CDR3 reads CASSYGGTEAFF. The CDR3 coding sequence is TGTGCCAGCAGTTATGGGGGTACTGAAGCTTTCTTT.

The chain links TRBV5-1 to TRBJ2-4; no clear D. V lost 0 bases and J 0 bases, leaving 4 bases between the germline ends. The CDR3 extends over 14 amino acids. CDR1 and CDR2 from the germline V gene are SGHRS and YFSETQ. The CDR3: CASSLGLAKNIQYF. For the CDR3, the DNA is TGCGCCAGCAGCTTGGGGCTAGCCAAAAACATTCAGTACTTC.

Concerning this clone: Distinct nucleotide sequences in the sample also encode this CDR3. The V gene is TRBV9, the J gene TRBJ2-5, with D possibly matching TRBD1 (5 bases). CDR1 SGDLS and CDR2 YYNGEE come from the germline V gene. V lost 0 bases and J 4 bases, leaving 13 bases between the germline ends. The CDR3 extends over 15 amino acids. The CDR3 coding sequence is TGTGCCAGCAGCGTAGTAGGGGATTCACGAGAGACCCAGTACTTC. Amino acids: CASSVVGDSRETQYF.

V and J are TRBV7-9 and TRBJ2-1; D might be TRBD1 or TRBD2, each matching 5 bases. Between the trimmed V and J ends, which lost 3 bases and 7 bases, there was a span of 13 bases. Per the germline V gene, CDR1 is SEHNR and CDR2 is FQNEAQ (reference sequence). This CDR3 is built from 14 residues. The CDR3 coding sequence is TGTGCCAGCAGCTTTCCGGGACCGACTAATGAGCAGTTCTTC. It yields the protein CASSFPGPTNEQFF.

The chain uses TRBV2 and TRBJ2-3; 9 nucleotides align to TRBD2. CDR3 size: 17 residues. V trimming: 2 bases; J trimming: 2 bases; junction bases outside the gene matches: 8. Germline values: CDR1 SNHLY, CDR2 FYNNEI. This CDR3 reads CASSEMTSGPSTDTQYF. For the CDR3, the DNA is TGTGCCAGCAGTGAAATGACTAGCGGACCGTCCACAGATACGCAGTATTTT. The full variable domain, completed using reference TRBV2 and TRBJ2-3, is EPEVTQTPSHQVTQMGQEVILRCVPISNHLYFYWYRQILGQKVEFLVSFYNNEISEKSEIFDDQFSVERPDGSNFTLKIRSTKLEDSAMYFCASSEMTSGPSTDTQYFGPGTRLTVL.

The V and J genes are TRBV4-2 and TRBJ2-1; either TRBD1 or TRBD2 may supply D (5 bases each). This CDR3 has 15 amino acids. Between the trimmed V and J ends, which lost 1 base and 6 bases, there was a span of 13 bases. Looked up from germline, CDR1 is LGHNA and CDR2 is YNFKEQ. This CDR3 is CASSQARDPSNEQFF. CDR3 nucleotides: TGTGCCAGCAGCCAAGCGAGGGACCCCAGCAATGAGCAGTTCTTC.

This chain uses TRBV7-2 with TRBJ2-2, with 7 bases identical to TRBD1. J lost 8 bases, V lost 0 bases, and 3 bases had no gene match. CDR1 SGHTA and CDR2 FQGNSA come from the germline V gene. The CDR3 loop spans 14 amino acids. The CDR3 nucleotides are TGTGCCAGCAGCTTAGCGCAGGGGGTGGGGGAGCTGTTTTTT. This gives the protein CASSLAQGVGELFF.

This rearrangement joins TRBV7-8 to TRBJ2-2, with D unclear. The germline V gene has CDR1 SGHVS and CDR2 FQNEAQ. The CDR3 consists of 14 residues. With 1 base removed from V and 3 bases from J, the gap between germline ends came to 6 bases. DNA for the CDR3: TGTGCCAGCAGCTTAGTTAGGGACACCGGGGAGCTGTTTTTT. It encodes CASSLVRDTGELFF.

This clone has just a few counts. The chain employs TRBV2 and TRBJ1-2; 9 nucleotides line up with TRBD1. Germline CDR1 SNHLY, CDR2 FYNNEI. The CDR3 sequence is 13 residues long. V shed 7 bases, J shed 7 bases, and the junction held 7 bases outside the gene matches. CDR3 sequence reads: CASTEGQGVGYTF. In DNA form, the CDR3 reads TGTGCCAGCACCGAGGGACAGGGAGTTGGCTACACCTTC.

The genes are TRBV2 and TRBJ2-1, with 10 nucleotides matching TRBD2. This CDR3 comprises 15 residues. J lost 1 base, V lost 6 bases, and 3 bases had no gene match. CDR1 SNHLY and CDR2 FYNNEI come from the germline V gene. The CDR3 DNA reads TGTGCCAGCAGGAAACTAGCGGGGTCCTACAATGAGCAGTTCTTC. Translating gives CASRKLAGSYNEQFF.

The chain is built from TRBV2 and TRBJ2-2; D tentatively fits TRBD1 or TRBD2 (7 bases each). This CDR3 has 14 residues. Germline CDR1 reads SNHLY; CDR2 reads FYNNEI. Trimming shortened V by 6 bases and J by 6 bases, and 14 bases separated the two germline ends. DNA for the CDR3: TGTGCCAGCAGGACTCAGGGGGGGCCCGGGGAGCTGTTTTTT. This sequence encodes CASRTQGGPGELFF.

This clone was observed a single time. V and J are TRBV4-3 and TRBJ2-1; the D gene is possibly TRBD1 (5 bases). V lost 1 base and J 7 bases, leaving 8 bases between the germline ends. Germline CDR1 reads LGHNA; CDR2 reads YSLEER. The length of the CDR3 is 13 residues. The CDR3 DNA follows: TGCGCCAGCAGCCAAGGCAGGGAAAATGAGCAGTTCTTC. Protein: CASSQGRENEQFF.

The rearrangement links TRBV7-6 to TRBJ2-1; 11 nucleotides line up with TRBD2. V lost 6 bases and J lost 4; bases outside the gene matches: 8. Per the germline V gene, CDR1 is SGHVS and CDR2 is FNYEAQ. There are 16 residues in the CDR3. The CDR3 spells CASRSSGGSIYNEQFF. Written as DNA, the CDR3 is TGTGCCAGCAGATCTAGCGGGGGGTCGATTTACAATGAGCAGTTCTTC.

This clone was observed a few times. The chain is built from TRBV19 and TRBJ1-5; TRBD1 matches 9 bases. Trimming at V came to 5 bases and at J to 7 bases, leaving 9 bases not matched to a gene. This CDR3 is built from 15 residues. Germline-derived CDR1 and CDR2 are LNHDA and SQIVND (reference sequence). The CDR3, as DNA: TGTGCCAGTAGTCAACAGGGGGCCCAAAGCCAGCCCCAGCATTTT. This sequence encodes CASSQQGAQSQPQHF. The variable domain in full, with the rest retrieved from reference TRBV19 and TRBJ1-5, is DGGITQSPKYLFRKEGQNVTLSCEQNLNHDAMYWYRQDPGQGLRLIYYSQIVNDFQKGDIAEGYSVSREKKESFPLTVTSAQKNPTAFYLCASSQQGAQSQPQHFGDGTRLSIL.

The chain uses TRBV7-6 and TRBJ2-5, with D possibly TRBD1 on 5 matching bases. CDR3 length: 13 residues. Germline V gene lookup returns CDR1 SGHVS and CDR2 FNYEAQ. Between the trimmed V and J ends, which lost 4 bases and 2 bases, there was a span of 8 bases. The CDR3 DNA is TGTGCCAGCAGCTCCAGACAGCAAGAGACCCAGTACTTC. Protein sequence: CASSSRQQETQYF.

This chain joins TRBV7-9 and TRBJ2-7; TRBD2 agrees at 13 bases. The CDR3 length is 15 residues. The germline V gene encodes CDR1 SEHNR and CDR2 FQNEAQ (reference sequence). The V segment lost 1 base and the J segment 6 bases; nucleotides outside the gene matches: 3. The CDR3 protein is CASSLELAGGFEQYF. DNA of the CDR3: TGTGCCAGCAGCTTAGAACTAGCGGGGGGGTTCGAGCAGTACTTC.

The genes are TRBV18 and TRBJ1-3, with TRBD1 as a possible D gene (5 bases). V was clipped by 5 bases and J by 0 bases, with 14 bases between them. The CDR3 extends over 16 amino acids. The germline CDR1 and CDR2 sequences are KGHSH and LQKENI. CDR3 sequence: CASSSKQVRSGNTIYF. Here the CDR3 DNA reads TGTGCCAGCTCATCTAAACAGGTCCGCTCTGGAAACACCATATATTTT.

This chain connects TRBV27 to TRBJ2-1, with TRBD2 as a possible D gene (5 bases). Trimming stripped 2 bases from V and 10 bases from J, with 9 bases between. The CDR3 length is 12 residues. Looked up from germline, CDR1 is MNHEY and CDR2 is SMNVEV (reference sequence). The CDR3 nucleotides read TGTGCCAGCAGTTTACCGGGATTGGAGCAGTTCTTC. Amino acids: CASSLPGLEQFF.

The chain carries TRBV6-5 and TRBJ1-1, with D possibly matching TRBD1 (5 bases). Germline V gene data show CDR1 as MNHEY and CDR2 as SVGAGI. Deletions cut 2 bases from V and 0 bases from J, with 10 bases between. The CDR3 has 15 residues. The CDR3 DNA is TGTGCCAGCAGTTACGGGGGGGGGATGAACACTGAAGCTTTCTTT. Protein product: CASSYGGGMNTEAFF.

CDR3 nucleotides: TGTGCCAGCAGCTTAGGTGCGGGGAGGTCCTACGAGCAGTACTTC. Amino acid sequence: CASSLGAGRSYEQYF. V gene TRBV7-9 combines with J gene TRBJ2-7, with a tentative D call TRBD2 (6 bases). Per germline, CDR1 SEHNR and CDR2 FQNEAQ (reference sequence). There are 15 residues in the CDR3. The ends were cut back, 1 base at V and 1 base at J, with 11 bases in the middle.

The chain couples TRBV6-5 to TRBJ1-2; D unresolved. The CDR3 sequence is 13 residues long. Trimming stripped 2 bases from V and 4 bases from J, with 8 bases between. Germline loops: CDR1 MNHEY, CDR2 SVGAGI. CDR3 sequence: CASSYSRIYGYTF. CDR3 nucleotides: TGTGCCAGCAGTTACAGCAGGATCTATGGCTACACCTTC.